One and the same sample provided the 25 T cell receptor beta chains below, sequenced in a study of blood T cell repertoires in COVID-19. The table came from immunoSEQ multiplex PCR; TCRdb's copy has only in-frame clones and leaves some out. The table lists around 89,000 clones, around 88% of them singletons. The sample was peripheral blood. The receptors originated from a man aged 55 to 70 with acute or convalescent COVID-19.

V and J are TRBV10-3 and TRBJ2-7; a possible D gene is TRBD2 (6 bases). This CDR3 is built from 14 residues. The V end lost 0 bases, the J end lost 6 bases, and 12 bases lay between the germline ends. Germline V gene lookup returns CDR1 ENHRY and CDR2 SYGVKD. The CDR3: CAISESIGGSEQYF. CDR3 nucleotides: TGTGCCATCAGTGAGTCGATCGGGGGAAGCGAGCAGTACTTC.

V gene TRBV20-1 combines with J gene TRBJ1-1; no firm D call. The CDR3 covers 11 residues. Germline CDR1 and CDR2: DFQATT and SNEGSKA (reference sequence). Trimming cost V 5 bases and J 4 bases, with 8 bases left between them. The CDR3 region has the DNA TGCAGTGCTGAGAGGAGCACTGAAGCTTTCTTT. This sequence encodes CSAERSTEAFF.

The rearrangement joins TRBV12-5 to TRBJ1-5; D may be TRBD1 (6 bases). Germline V gene lookup returns CDR1 LGHNT and CDR2 FRNRAP. The CDR3 covers 16 residues. Trimming took 6 bases from V and 4 from J, leaving 19 bases between them. CDR3 protein: CASGPRGDTGNQPQHF. The CDR3 DNA follows: TGTGCTAGTGGACCCAGAGGGGACACTGGAAATCAGCCCCAGCATTTT.

This clone came up a few times. The chain recombines TRBV11-3 with TRBJ2-2, with 14 bases that match TRBD2. The germline CDR1 and CDR2 sequences are SGHNT and YENEEA. V lost 5 bases and J lost 4; bases outside the gene matches: 6. The CDR3 sequence is 17 residues long. This CDR3 is CASSRGLAGGSTGELFF. The CDR3 DNA reads TGTGCCAGCAGCCGTGGACTAGCGGGAGGTTCCACCGGGGAGCTGTTTTTT.

The V call is TRBV30, the J call TRBJ1-5; tentative D call: TRBD1 (5 bases). The V end lost 1 base, the J end lost 2 bases, and 15 bases lay between the germline ends. Germline CDR1 is GTSNPN and CDR2 is SVGIG (reference sequence). The CDR3 consists of 16 residues. This chain's CDR3 is CAWSGGGTSGNQPQHF. In DNA, the CDR3 is TGTGCCTGGAGTGGGGGGGGGACGTCGGGCAATCAGCCCCAGCATTTT.

The rearrangement links TRBV25-1 to TRBJ1-5; TRBD1 might be the D (5 bases). V was trimmed by 2 bases and J by 5 bases, leaving 10 bases between them. The CDR3 is made up of 14 amino acids. CDR1 and CDR2 from the germline V gene are MGHDK and SYGVNS. The CDR3 is CASSERGSDQPQHF. The CDR3 DNA reads TGTGCCAGCAGTGAACGGGGGAGTGATCAGCCCCAGCATTTT.

The chain is built from TRBV20-1 and TRBJ2-4, with D perhaps TRBD1 (6 bases). This CDR3 has 14 amino acids. Trimming cost V 3 bases and J 13 bases, with 22 bases left between them. Germline V gene sequence: CDR1 DFQATT, CDR2 SNEGSKA (reference sequence). The CDR3 region has the DNA TGCAGTGCTAGTACCCCCATAAACAGGGAAGAGCAGTACTTC. The encoded protein is CSASTPINREEQYF.

V is TRBV27 and J is TRBJ1-6; D may be TRBD1 (6 bases). V was cut by 5 bases and J by 13 bases, with 15 bases left in between. Germline V gene data show CDR1 as MNHEY and CDR2 as SMNVEV (reference sequence). The CDR3 is 13 residues long. In nucleotides, the CDR3 is TGTGCCAGCAGTACCTATTCAGGGGATCCCCTCCACTTT. It encodes CASSTYSGDPLHF.

The rearrangement uses TRBV7-3 and TRBJ1-2; 7 bases align to TRBD1. This CDR3 contains 14 residues. Germline CDR1 and CDR2: SGHTA and FQGTGA. The trim removed 1 base at V and 4 bases at J, leaving 3 bases unmatched. The CDR3 DNA reads as TGTGCCAGCAGCTTAAGGGGACAGTTCTATGGCTACACCTTC. Translating gives CASSLRGQFYGYTF.

J is TRBJ2-6 and V is TRBV9; TRBD2 is a possible D gene (5 bases). Per germline, CDR1 SGDLS and CDR2 YYNGEE. CDR3 length equals 15 residues. V was trimmed by 2 bases and J by 4 bases, leaving 10 bases between them. CDR3 DNA sequence: TGTGCCAGCAGCGTTGGGTCGGGAGGGGCCAACGTCCTGACTTTC. Translated: CASSVGSGGANVLTF.

CDR3 coding DNA: TGTGCCAGCAGCGCTAATACAGGGCGGCAAGAGACCCAGTACTTC. Protein product: CASSANTGRQETQYF. The chain employs TRBV2 and TRBJ2-5; tentatively, D is TRBD1 (6 bases). Between the trimmed V and J ends, which lost 6 bases and 2 bases, there was a span of 16 bases. Germline CDR1 and CDR2: SNHLY and FYNNEI. This CDR3 is 15 amino acids long.

The gene calls are TRBV13 and TRBJ2-7; 16 bases are a match to TRBD2. CDR1 is PRHDT and CDR2 is FYEKMQ in the germline V gene (reference sequence). This CDR3 comprises 16 residues. The V gene end was trimmed by 4 bases and the J gene end by 4 bases; junction bases not matched to a gene: 4. CDR3 in amino acids: CASSSGTSGGAYEQYF. The CDR3 nucleotides are TGTGCCAGCAGCTCGGGGACTAGCGGGGGGGCTTACGAGCAGTACTTC. The whole variable domain, filled in from reference TRBV13 and TRBJ2-7, reads AAGVIQSPRHLIKEKRETATLKCYPIPRHDTVYWYQQGPGQDPQFLISFYEKMQSDKGSIPDRFSAQQFSDYHSELNMSSLELGDSALYFCASSSGTSGGAYEQYFGPGTRLTVT.

The rearrangement joins TRBV2 to TRBJ1-2, with a possible D match to TRBD1 (5 bases). The ends were cut back, 4 bases at V and 1 base at J, with 10 bases in the middle. CDR1 is SNHLY and CDR2 is FYNNEI in the germline V gene. The CDR3 totals 14 residues. This CDR3 is CASSALQGNYGYTF. The DNA for the CDR3 is TGTGCCAGCAGTGCCCTCCAGGGTAACTATGGCTACACCTTC.

The chain recombines TRBV5-4 with TRBJ2-7; the match to TRBD2 covers 14 bases. Germline V gives CDR1 SGHNT, CDR2 YYREEE (reference sequence). J gave up 7 bases and V 5 bases, and 11 bases lay outside the gene matches. This CDR3 is built from 16 residues. CDR3 nucleotide sequence: TGTGCCAGCAGGGCCGCGGGACTAGCGGGGGAGAAGGAGCAGTACTTC. Encoded protein: CASRAAGLAGEKEQYF.

The chain has TRBV24-1 and TRBJ2-3, with a weak D call TRBD1 (6 bases). Germline values: CDR1 KGHDR, CDR2 SFDVKD. V was pared by 3 bases and J by 6 bases, with 18 bases between. The CDR3 covers 16 residues. CDR3 loop: CATSDRDGGGRDTQYF. Here the CDR3 DNA reads TGTGCCACCAGTGATCGCGACGGTGGGGGCCGCGATACGCAGTATTTT.

V is TRBV19 and J is TRBJ2-4; weak D call: TRBD2 (5 bases). V lost 2 bases and J lost 4, with 24 bases in between. Germline loops: CDR1 LNHDA, CDR2 SQIVND (reference sequence). This CDR3 spans 19 amino acids. CDR3 DNA sequence: TGTGCCAGTAGTATACAGCTCTGGAATAGCGAGTTTGGGAAAAACATTCAGTACTTC. Its protein is CASSIQLWNSEFGKNIQYF.

The CDR3 nucleotides read TGTGCCAGCAGCGCCCCGGGGAGGGGATACAATGAGCAGTTCTTC. Translating gives CASSAPGRGYNEQFF. V and J are TRBV27 and TRBJ2-1; 7 bases are shared with TRBD2. CDR1 and CDR2 (germline): MNHEY, SMNVEV (reference sequence). Germline trimming cut 6 bases from V and 4 bases from J; bases unmatched to any gene: 9. The CDR3 spans 15 residues.

The chain joins TRBV30 to TRBJ1-2, with a weak D call TRBD1 (6 bases). Trimming took off 0 bases at V and 13 bases at J, with 21 bases between the two ends. CDR1 is GTSNPN and CDR2 is SVGIG in the germline V gene (reference sequence). The CDR3 has 14 residues. In DNA, the CDR3 is TGTGCCTGGAGTGTAGGGACGGGGGGCCTAATGCCCACCTTC. Protein: CAWSVGTGGLMPTF.

The chain links TRBV15 to TRBJ1-4, with 10 bases matching TRBD1. This CDR3 has 19 residues. Per germline, CDR1 LNHNV and CDR2 YYDKDF (reference sequence). V trimming: 0 bases; J trimming: 2 bases; junction bases outside the gene matches: 9. For the CDR3, the DNA is TGTGCCACCAGCAGAGATATATCGGGACAGGGGATGACTAATGAAAAACTGTTTTTT. This codes for CATSRDISGQGMTNEKLFF.

The V gene is TRBV4-1, the J gene TRBJ2-7; D might be TRBD2 (5 bases). CDR1 MGHRA and CDR2 YSYEKL come from the germline V gene. The CDR3 is made up of 15 amino acids. V lost 2 bases, J lost 3 bases, and 14 bases lay in between. CDR3 nucleotides: TGCGCCAGCAGCCAAACTAGAGATCCCGTCTACGAGCAGTACTTC. Protein: CASSQTRDPVYEQYF.

V gene TRBV20-1 combines with J gene TRBJ2-1; 8 positions match TRBD2. Trimming at V came to 7 bases and at J to 10 bases, leaving 6 bases not matched to a gene. The CDR3 runs to 11 residues. Germline loops: CDR1 DFQATT, CDR2 SNEGSKA (reference sequence). This chain's CDR3 is CSVDVAGEQFF. CDR3 nucleotide sequence: TGCAGTGTTGACGTAGCGGGAGAGCAGTTCTTC.

This chain uses TRBV15 with TRBJ2-1; 13 nucleotides line up with TRBD2. J was trimmed by 5 bases and V by 0 bases; bases with no gene match: 13. This CDR3 has 20 residues. Germline V gives CDR1 LNHNV, CDR2 YYDKDF (reference sequence). This CDR3 is CATSRDLPTSGRALDNEQFF. In nucleotides, the CDR3 is TGTGCCACCAGCAGAGACCTCCCAACTAGCGGGAGGGCCTTGGACAATGAGCAGTTCTTC.

The chain joins TRBV11-2 to TRBJ2-7, with TRBD1 matching over 9 bases. Germline CDR1 is SGHAT and CDR2 is FQNNGV. The CDR3 totals 15 residues. The V gene end was trimmed by 5 bases and the J gene end by 4 bases; junction bases not matched to a gene: 9. The CDR3 sequence is CASSRGGGQGYEQYF. The DNA for the CDR3 is TGTGCCAGCAGCCGAGGGGGGGGACAGGGTTACGAGCAGTACTTC. The complete variable domain, with remaining parts taken from reference TRBV11-2 and TRBJ2-7, reads EAGVAQSPRYKIIEKRQSVAFWCNPISGHATLYWYQQILGQGPKLLIQFQNNGVVDDSQLPKDRFSAERLKGVDSTLKIQPAKLEDSAVYLCASSRGGGQGYEQYFGPGTRLTVT.

The V call is TRBV5-1, the J call TRBJ1-1, with D perhaps TRBD1 (5 bases). The ends were cut back, 8 bases at V and 1 base at J, with 15 bases in the middle. From germline, CDR1 is SGHRS and CDR2 YFSETQ. This CDR3 comprises 14 residues. CDR3 nucleotide sequence: TGCGCCAGTAAAAACGGGGGGAAGAACACTGAAGCTTTCTTT. This codes for CASKNGGKNTEAFF.

The CDR3 DNA sequence: TGTGCCAGCAGTTTAGGGCAGAACTATGGCTACACCTTC. Translated, it gives CASSLGQNYGYTF. The chain combines TRBV12-3 or TRBV12-4 with TRBJ1-2; D uncertain. The CDR3 spans 13 residues. V lost 1 base to trimming and J lost 2 bases, with 5 bases between them.